This TCR beta chain stems from a study of T cells in Graves' hyperthyroidism and ophthalmopathy. V dropped 1 base and J dropped 0 bases, with 4 bases sitting between them. The CDR3 runs to 13 residues. Germline lookup yields CDR1 SGHNT and CDR2 YYREEE (reference sequence). Not enrolled were patients with uncontrolled infection, other autoimmune disease, pregnancy or lactation. The authors took PBMCs from 10 ml fresh peripheral blood. A remark on this clonotype: Antigen: not known.

Study outcomes and limitations: Ophthalmopathy, which appeared later, was predicted by the model a median 6.5 months before onset.

Using RNA transcripts as the source, TCR beta CDR3 regions were amplified. Initially, a first-round RT-PCR of the TCR CDR3 employed the HTBI primer set. TCRdb fed the multiplex PCR reads into MiXCR, producing one record per CDR3 protein. The sample includes 500,000 to 650,000 distinct CDR3 sequences, roughly 15% of them seen just once. The sequence was collected from a middle-aged woman with Graves' hyperthyroidism. The rearrangement uses TRBV5-4 and TRBJ1-2; unclear D gene. Sequences were obtained from blood. The CDR3 loop is CASSLSTNYGYTF. CDR3 nucleotides: TGTGCCAGCAGCTTGTCTACTAACTATGGCTACACCTTC.